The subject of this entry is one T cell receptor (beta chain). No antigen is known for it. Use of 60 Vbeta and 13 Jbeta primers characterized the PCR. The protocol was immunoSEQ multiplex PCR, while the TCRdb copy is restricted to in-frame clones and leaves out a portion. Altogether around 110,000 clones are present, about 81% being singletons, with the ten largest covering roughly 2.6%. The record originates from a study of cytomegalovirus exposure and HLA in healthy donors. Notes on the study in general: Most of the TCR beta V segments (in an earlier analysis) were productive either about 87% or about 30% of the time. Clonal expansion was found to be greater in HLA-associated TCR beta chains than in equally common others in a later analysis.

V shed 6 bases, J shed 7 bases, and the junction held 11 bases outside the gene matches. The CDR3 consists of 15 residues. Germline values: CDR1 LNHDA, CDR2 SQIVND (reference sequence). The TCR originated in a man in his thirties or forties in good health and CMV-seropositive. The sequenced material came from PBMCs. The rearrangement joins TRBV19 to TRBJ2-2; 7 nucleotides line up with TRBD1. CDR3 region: CASRSSGTESGELFF. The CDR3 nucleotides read TGTGCCAGTAGATCATCCGGGACAGAAAGCGGGGAGCTGTTTTTT. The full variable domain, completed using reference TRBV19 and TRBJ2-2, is DGGITQSPKYLFRKEGQNVTLSCEQNLNHDAMYWYRQDPGQGLRLIYYSQIVNDFQKGDIAEGYSVSREKKESFPLTVTSAQKNPTAFYLCASRSSGTESGELFFGEGSRLTVL.